The 4 T cell receptor beta chains in this list originate from one sample, sequenced in a study of blood T cell repertoires in COVID-19. Sequencing was performed with immunoSEQ multiplex PCR; in TCRdb, only in-frame clones are kept and a portion is missing. The repertoire consists of 410,000 or so clones, with roughly 88% occurring once and the leading ten covering 1.4% to 1.5%. Input material: peripheral blood. These TCRs come from a woman in her 30s with active or convalescent COVID-19.

This chain connects TRBV5-1 to TRBJ2-1; 7 bases align to TRBD1. The junction had 9 bases not matched to a gene; V was cut back by 1 base and J by 8 bases. This CDR3 is built from 15 residues. Germline CDR1 and CDR2: SGHRS and YFSETQ. CDR3: CASSLRQGVGDEQFF. CDR3 bases: TGCGCCAGCAGCTTGAGGCAGGGGGTCGGAGATGAGCAGTTCTTC.

This clone was counted a few times. The chain carries TRBV6-5 and TRBJ2-7; D unclear. The germline V gene has CDR1 MNHEY and CDR2 SVGAGI. Trimming shortened V by 3 bases and J by 1 base, and 7 bases separated the two germline ends. CDR3 size: 13 residues. CDR3 amino acids: CASSYGLSYEQYF. CDR3 in DNA: TGTGCCAGCAGTTATGGCTTGTCCTACGAGCAGTACTTC.

This clone was detected a few times. The CDR3 protein is CAWRVGGHTEAFF. The CDR3 DNA reads TGTGCCTGGAGGGTGGGAGGGCACACTGAAGCTTTCTTT. The rearrangement links TRBV30 to TRBJ1-1, with no clear D. Trimming left V 3 bases short and J 3 bases short, with 11 bases between. The germline CDR1 and CDR2 sequences are GTSNPN and SVGIG (reference sequence). This CDR3 has 13 residues.

V is TRBV12-3 or TRBV12-4 and J is TRBJ2-1; perhaps TRBD2 as D (6 bases). The germline V and J ends were trimmed by 7 bases and 10 bases, with 14 bases remaining between them. This CDR3 is built from 12 residues. The CDR3 protein is CASTWDSREQFF. CDR3 DNA sequence: TGTGCCAGCACCTGGGACTCACGGGAGCAGTTCTTC.